Here is one TCR beta chain with its context. The data are from a study of blood T cell repertoires in COVID-19. Study details: COVID-19 samples, acute and convalescent, were from the United States, Italy and Spain. PBMCs, B-cell-depleted T cells, or T cells were the source of the cDNA or gDNA that made up the material.

How the authors handled the data: The authors estimated nucleated cell counts from reference gene primer amplification. Produced via immunoSEQ multiplex PCR; TCRdb's table is partial and in-frame only. V, J and clone size were drawn from that table, and D and trimming were deduced from the DNA. The sample shows some 340,000 clones, 85% of them seen only once. The CDR3 has 15 residues. In germline, CDR1 is SNHLY, CDR2 FYNNEI. The junction had 9 bases not matched to a gene; V was cut back by 6 bases and J by 8 bases. V and J are TRBV2 and TRBJ1-4; 10 bases fit TRBD1. The specimen sequenced was peripheral blood. The sequence derives from a woman aged 18-29 years with acute or convalescent COVID-19. The CDR3 loop reads CASSQSGTGDEKLFF. CDR3 nucleotide sequence: TGTGCCAGCAGCCAATCCGGGACAGGGGACGAAAAACTGTTTTTT.